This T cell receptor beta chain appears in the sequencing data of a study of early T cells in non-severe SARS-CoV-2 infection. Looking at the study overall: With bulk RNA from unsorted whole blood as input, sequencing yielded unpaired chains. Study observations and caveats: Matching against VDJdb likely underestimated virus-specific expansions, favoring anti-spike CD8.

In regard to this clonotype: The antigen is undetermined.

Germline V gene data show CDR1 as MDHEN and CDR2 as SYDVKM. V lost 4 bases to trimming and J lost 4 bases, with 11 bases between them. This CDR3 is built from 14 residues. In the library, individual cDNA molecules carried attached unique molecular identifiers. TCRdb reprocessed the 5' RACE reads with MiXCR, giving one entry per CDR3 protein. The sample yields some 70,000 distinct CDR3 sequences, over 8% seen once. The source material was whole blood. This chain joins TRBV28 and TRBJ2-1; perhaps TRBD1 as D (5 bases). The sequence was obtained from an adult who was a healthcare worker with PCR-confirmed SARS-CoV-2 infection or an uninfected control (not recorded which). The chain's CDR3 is CASSSRRTYNEQFF. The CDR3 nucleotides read TGTGCCAGCAGTTCGCGACGGACATACAATGAGCAGTTCTTC.